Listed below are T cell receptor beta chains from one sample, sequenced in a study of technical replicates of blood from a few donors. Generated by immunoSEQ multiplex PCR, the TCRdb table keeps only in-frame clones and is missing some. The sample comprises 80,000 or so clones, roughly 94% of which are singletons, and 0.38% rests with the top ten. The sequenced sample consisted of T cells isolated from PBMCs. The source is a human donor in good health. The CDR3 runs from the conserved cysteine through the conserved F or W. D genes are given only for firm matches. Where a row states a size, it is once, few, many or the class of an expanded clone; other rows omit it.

CDR3 protein: CASSRATTGNTIYF
CDR3 DNA: TGTGCCAGCAGCAGGGCGACCACTGGAAACACCATATATTTT
V gene: TRBV27
J gene: TRBJ1-3
D gene: NA
clone size: NA
CDR3 length: 14

CDR3 protein: CASSKQVNQPQHF
CDR3 DNA: TGTGCCAGCAGTAAGCAGGTGAATCAGCCCCAGCATTTT
V gene: TRBV2
J gene: TRBJ1-5
D gene: NA
clone size: NA
CDR3 length: 13

CDR3 protein: CASSSLLGRNTEAFF
CDR3 DNA: TGTGCCAGCAGCTCTCTTCTAGGGAGGAACACTGAAGCTTTCTTT
V gene: TRBV5-8
J gene: TRBJ1-1
D gene: NA
clone size: NA
CDR3 length: 15

CDR3 protein: CSVAGSMNTEAFF
CDR3 DNA: TGCAGCGTGGCGGGATCCATGAACACTGAAGCTTTCTTT
V gene: TRBV29-1
J gene: TRBJ1-1
D gene: NA
clone size: NA
CDR3 length: 13

CDR3 protein: CASGGQGGTEAFF
CDR3 DNA: TGTGCCAGCGGTGGACAGGGAGGTACTGAAGCTTTCTTT
V gene: TRBV2
J gene: TRBJ1-1
D gene: TRBD1
clone size: once
CDR3 length: 13

CDR3 protein: CASTLAGLTYEQYF
CDR3 DNA: TGTGCCAGCACCTTAGCGGGGTTGACCTACGAGCAGTACTTC
V gene: TRBV11-2
J gene: TRBJ2-7
D gene: TRBD2
clone size: NA
CDR3 length: 14

CDR3 protein: CASSAWTGRNTEAFF
CDR3 DNA: TGTGCCAGCAGCGCATGGACAGGGCGGAACACTGAAGCTTTCTTT
V gene: TRBV9
J gene: TRBJ1-1
D gene: TRBD1
clone size: once
CDR3 length: 15

CDR3 protein: CASSGQPYYGYTF
CDR3 DNA: TGTGCCAGCAGTGGACAGCCTTACTATGGCTACACCTTC
V gene: TRBV2
J gene: TRBJ1-2
D gene: NA
clone size: NA
CDR3 length: 13

CDR3 protein: CASSLGTGVTYEQYF
CDR3 DNA: TGTGCCAGCTCTCTCGGGACAGGGGTAACCTACGAGCAGTACTTC
V gene: TRBV25-1
J gene: TRBJ2-7
D gene: TRBD1
clone size: NA
CDR3 length: 15

CDR3 protein: CASSARTSGTTYEQYF
CDR3 DNA: TGCGCCAGCAGCGCCAGGACTAGCGGGACGACCTACGAGCAGTACTTC
V gene: TRBV5-1
J gene: TRBJ2-7
D gene: TRBD2
clone size: once
CDR3 length: 16

CDR3 protein: CASSLGRQGGYTF
CDR3 DNA: TGTGCCAGCAGTTTAGGGAGACAAGGGGGCTACACCTTC
V gene: TRBV27
J gene: TRBJ1-2
D gene: NA
clone size: once
CDR3 length: 13

CDR3 protein: CASSPDTASGNTIYF
CDR3 DNA: TGTGCCAGCAGTCCAGACACCGCCTCTGGAAACACCATATATTTT
V gene: TRBV7-9
J gene: TRBJ1-3
D gene: NA
clone size: NA
CDR3 length: 15

CDR3 protein: CASGLVLAGETQYF
CDR3 DNA: TGTGCTAGTGGTTTGGTTCTAGCTGGGGAGACCCAGTACTTC
V gene: TRBV12-5
J gene: TRBJ2-5
D gene: NA
clone size: NA
CDR3 length: 14

CDR3 protein: CASSVRQGANYGYTF
CDR3 DNA: TGTGCCAGCAGTGTACGACAGGGAGCTAACTATGGCTACACCTTC
V gene: TRBV6-1
J gene: TRBJ1-2
D gene: TRBD1
clone size: NA
CDR3 length: 15

CDR3 protein: CAISEGEGRNTEAFF
CDR3 DNA: TGTGCCATCAGTGAGGGTGAGGGTCGGAACACTGAAGCTTTCTTT
V gene: TRBV10-3
J gene: TRBJ1-1
D gene: NA
clone size: NA
CDR3 length: 15

CDR3 protein: CASSHRGVEYNEQFF
CDR3 DNA: TGCGCCAGCAGCCACAGGGGGGTGGAATACAATGAGCAGTTCTTC
V gene: TRBV4-3
J gene: TRBJ2-1
D gene: NA
clone size: NA
CDR3 length: 15

CDR3 protein: CASSISDSSYEQYF
CDR3 DNA: TGTGCCAGTAGTATTTCAGACAGTTCCTACGAGCAGTACTTC
V gene: TRBV19
J gene: TRBJ2-7
D gene: NA
clone size: NA
CDR3 length: 14

CDR3 protein: CAIRGGVNTEAFF
CDR3 DNA: TGTGCCATCAGAGGAGGGGTGAACACTGAAGCTTTCTTT
V gene: TRBV10-3
J gene: TRBJ1-1
D gene: NA
clone size: NA
CDR3 length: 13

CDR3 protein: CASSLSQGAYEQYF
CDR3 DNA: TGTGCCAGCAGTTTATCTCAGGGGGCCTACGAGCAGTACTTC
V gene: TRBV27
J gene: TRBJ2-7
D gene: TRBD1
clone size: NA
CDR3 length: 14

CDR3 protein: CASSLGPRIGNEQFF
CDR3 DNA: TGTGCCAGCAGTTTAGGCCCTAGAATCGGCAATGAGCAGTTCTTC
V gene: TRBV27
J gene: TRBJ2-1
D gene: NA
clone size: NA
CDR3 length: 15

CDR3 protein: CSASRSGQYF
CDR3 DNA: TGCAGTGCTAGCCGATCGGGGCAGTACTTC
V gene: TRBV20-1
J gene: TRBJ2-7
D gene: NA
clone size: once
CDR3 length: 10

CDR3 protein: CASSLDFKLSSYNEQFF
CDR3 DNA: TGTGCCAGCAGCTTAGACTTTAAGTTAAGCTCCTACAATGAGCAGTTCTTC
V gene: TRBV7-9
J gene: TRBJ2-1
D gene: NA
clone size: once
CDR3 length: 17